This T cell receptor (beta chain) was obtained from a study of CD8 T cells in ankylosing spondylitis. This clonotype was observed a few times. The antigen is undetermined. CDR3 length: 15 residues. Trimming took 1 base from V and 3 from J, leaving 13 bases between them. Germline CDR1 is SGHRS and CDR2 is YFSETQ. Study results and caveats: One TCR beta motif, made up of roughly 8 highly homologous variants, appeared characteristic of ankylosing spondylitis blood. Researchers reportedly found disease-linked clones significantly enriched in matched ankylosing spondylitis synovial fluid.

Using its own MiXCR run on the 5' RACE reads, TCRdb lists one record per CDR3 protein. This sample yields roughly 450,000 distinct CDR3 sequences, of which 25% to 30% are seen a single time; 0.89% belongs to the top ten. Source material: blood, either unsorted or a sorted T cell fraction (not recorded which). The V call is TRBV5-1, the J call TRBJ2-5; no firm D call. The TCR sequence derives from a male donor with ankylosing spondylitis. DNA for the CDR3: TGCGCCAGCAGCTTGACCGGAGTCTCCGAAGAGACCCAGTACTTC. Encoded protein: CASSLTGVSEETQYF.